This T cell receptor (beta chain) was profiled in a study of blood T cell repertoires in COVID-19. This clone was seen once. Seattle's enrolled individuals joined amid active infection and were then monitored longitudinally. This CDR3 is 14 amino acids long. CDR1 is ENHRY, CDR2 SYGVKD, per germline. J was trimmed by 5 bases and V by 6 bases; bases with no gene match: 2. The authors' processing: From reference gene primer amplification, estimates of nucleated cell counts were derived. Method: immunoSEQ multiplex PCR; TCRdb's copy keeps in-frame clones and lacks some. That table is the source of V, J and clone size, and D and trimming were worked out from the DNA. The data contain over 200,000 clones, 75% to 90% of them singletons.

This clonotype originated in a man aged 25 to 45 with COVID-19, enrolled during active disease. The chain has TRBV10-3 and TRBJ1-4, with 11 bases fitting TRBD1. Sample: peripheral blood. The CDR3 nucleotides read TGTGCCATCAGCGGGGACAGGGGGAATGAAAAACTGTTTTTT. This gives the protein CAISGDRGNEKLFF.